This T cell receptor beta chain was recorded in a study of blood T cell repertoires in COVID-19 (dated by TCRdb to about 2020). In terms of the full investigation: Samples covering the acute and convalescent phases of COVID-19 were provided by collaborators in the United States, Italy and Spain. The prospective study material was composed of cDNA or gDNA derived from T cells, B-cell-depleted T cells, or PBMCs. The dataset comprised deeply sampled blood TCRbeta repertoires from subjects exposed to, actively infected with, or recovered from COVID-19. A freely available public database, intended as a resource for researchers studying the immune response to SARS-CoV-2, is where the repertoires were released. The samples were drawn from two sources: the first 160 participants of the ongoing ImmuneRACE study, and 950 to 1,500 subjects contributed by 6 global collaborators. Sample metadata almost always included a de-identified subject ID, COVID-19 status, age in years and sex. Where available, HLA class I and class II types were taken from metadata supplied by the sample provider and were not determined by assay-based typing. What the authors observed across the whole study: Clinical and demographic metadata were provided uncurated, with the amount varying by source and participant.

The CDR1 and CDR2 encoded by the germline V gene are SNHLY and FYNNEI. At the junction V is shortened by 6 bases and J by 6 bases, with 10 bases in between. Counted from cysteine to phenylalanine, this CDR3 has 12 amino acids. The entry retains the CDR3 DNA only, 36 bases that are in frame from base 1. Enrolling through a virtual design, the prospective study's participants ranged in age from roughly 18 to 89 years and lived across 24 United States geographic areas. To assign participants to cohorts, the prospective study relied on clinical history that participants themselves reported in a screening survey and a study questionnaire. Recovered participants in ImmuneRACE Cohort 3 were defined as having two consecutive negative NP/OP PCR tests, clearance from a healthcare professional, or resolution of symptoms. Mobile phlebotomists in the prospective study collected whole blood, serum and a nasopharyngeal or oropharyngeal swab from every participant. Over an approximately two-month period, participants in the prospective study had the option of providing additional blood draws and questionnaires. Before DNA extraction, prospective study blood samples were shipped either frozen or at room temperature.

Turning to this clone: Its antigen specificity is not known. There are no base qualities to consult, and no much larger clone falls within one base. The sample has other DNA sequences that encode this CDR3 too.

The immunoSEQ Assay, a bias-controlled multiplex PCR, was used to amplify TCRbeta CDR3 regions from genomic DNA. The source study handled its data this way. The number of nucleated cells in each sample was estimated by amplification of reference gene primers within the assay. Sequence reads were collapsed and filtered to measure the absolute abundance of every unique TCRbeta CDR3 rearrangement. Productive Simpson clonality was computed per sample as the square root of Simpson's diversity index over productive rearrangements. TCRdb stores this immuneACCESS table with in-frame sequences only. Part of the clones is absent; in the studies checked, under half of the shortfall reflects unresolved V genes, and no reason is known for the rest. V, J and clone size derive from that table, while D and trimming were established from the DNA sequence. Across this sample there are hundreds of thousands of clones, with less than 90% seen only once. The ten biggest clones cover approximately 8% of the sample.

Rearrangement joined TRBV2 to TRBJ2-3; possibly the D gene is TRBD2, per 6 matching bases. This clonotype originated in an older woman who had recovered from COVID-19. Sequencing was performed on PBMCs or T cells enriched from blood (not recorded which). The DNA sequence reads TGTGCCAGCAGAGACCGGGGGGATACGCAGTATTTT. It specifies CASRDRGDTQYF. Beyond the CDR3, the reference TRBV2 and TRBJ2-3 genes provide the residues; the full variable domain reads: EPEVTQTPSHQVTQMGQEVILRCVPISNHLYFYWYRQILGQKVEFLVSFYNNEISEKSEIFDDQFSVERPDGSNFTLKIRSTKLEDSAMYFCASRDRGDTQYFGPGTRLTVL.